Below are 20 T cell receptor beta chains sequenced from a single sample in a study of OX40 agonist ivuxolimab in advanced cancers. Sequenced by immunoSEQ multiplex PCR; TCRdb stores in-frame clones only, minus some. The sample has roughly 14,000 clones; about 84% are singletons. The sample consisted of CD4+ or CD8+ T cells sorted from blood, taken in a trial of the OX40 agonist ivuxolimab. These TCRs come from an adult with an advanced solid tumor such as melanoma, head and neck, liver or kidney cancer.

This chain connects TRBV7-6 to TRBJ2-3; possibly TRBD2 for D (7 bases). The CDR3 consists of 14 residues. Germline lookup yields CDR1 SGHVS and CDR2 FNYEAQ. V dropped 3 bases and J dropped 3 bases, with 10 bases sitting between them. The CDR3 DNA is TGTGCCAGCAGCTTCAGCGGGACAACAGATACGCAGTATTTT. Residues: CASSFSGTTDTQYF.

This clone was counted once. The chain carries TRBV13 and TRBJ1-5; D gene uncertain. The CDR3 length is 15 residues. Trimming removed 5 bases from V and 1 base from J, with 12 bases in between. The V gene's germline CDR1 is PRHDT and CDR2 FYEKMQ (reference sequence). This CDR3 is CASSRRGVSNQPQHF. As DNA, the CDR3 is TGTGCCAGCAGCAGACGGGGAGTAAGCAATCAGCCCCAGCATTTT.

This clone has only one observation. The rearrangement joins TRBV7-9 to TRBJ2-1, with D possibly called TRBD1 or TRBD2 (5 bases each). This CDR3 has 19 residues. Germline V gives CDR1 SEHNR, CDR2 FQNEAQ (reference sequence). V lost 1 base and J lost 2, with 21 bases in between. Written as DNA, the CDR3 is TGTGCCAGCAGCTTAGACGGTCGGTGGGACCAGGGCACCTACAATGAGCAGTTCTTC. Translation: CASSLDGRWDQGTYNEQFF.

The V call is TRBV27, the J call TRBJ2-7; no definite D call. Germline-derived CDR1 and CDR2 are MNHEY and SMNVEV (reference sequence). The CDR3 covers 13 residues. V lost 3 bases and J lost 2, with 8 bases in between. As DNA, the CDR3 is TGTGCCAGCAGTTTGTCCTTTACCTACGAGCAGTACTTC. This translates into CASSLSFTYEQYF.

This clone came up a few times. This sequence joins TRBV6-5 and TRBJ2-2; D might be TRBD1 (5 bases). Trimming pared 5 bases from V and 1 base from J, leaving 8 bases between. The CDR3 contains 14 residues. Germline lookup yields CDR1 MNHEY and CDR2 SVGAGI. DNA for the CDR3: TGTGCCAGCAGTCGTGGACAGAACACCGGGGAGCTGTTTTTT. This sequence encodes CASSRGQNTGELFF.

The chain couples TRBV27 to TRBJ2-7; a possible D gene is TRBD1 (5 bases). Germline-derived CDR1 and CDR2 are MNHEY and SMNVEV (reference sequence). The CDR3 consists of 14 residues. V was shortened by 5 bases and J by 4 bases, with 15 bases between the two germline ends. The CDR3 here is CASSPDRIAYEQYF. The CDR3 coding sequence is TGTGCCAGCAGTCCCGACAGAATCGCATACGAGCAGTACTTC.

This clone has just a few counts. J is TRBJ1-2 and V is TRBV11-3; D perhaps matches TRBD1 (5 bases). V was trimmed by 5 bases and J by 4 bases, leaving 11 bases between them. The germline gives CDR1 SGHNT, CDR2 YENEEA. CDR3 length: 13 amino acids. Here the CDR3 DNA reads TGTGCCAGCAGCCGGGGACCCAGCTATGGCTACACCTTC. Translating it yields CASSRGPSYGYTF.

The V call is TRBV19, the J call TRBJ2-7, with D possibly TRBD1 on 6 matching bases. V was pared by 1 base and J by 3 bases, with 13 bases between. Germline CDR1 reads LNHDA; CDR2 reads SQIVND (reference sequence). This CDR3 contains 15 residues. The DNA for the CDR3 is TGTGCCAGTAGTATAGCTCCGGGACAACTCTACGAGCAGTACTTC. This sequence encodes CASSIAPGQLYEQYF.

The CDR3 DNA follows: TGTGCCAGTAGTATTGTCAGGGGTAATGAGCAGTTCTTC. The encoded protein is CASSIVRGNEQFF. The rearrangement links TRBV19 to TRBJ2-1, with TRBD1 as a possible D gene (6 bases). This CDR3 region has 13 residues. Germline CDR1 and CDR2: LNHDA and SQIVND (reference sequence). Deletions cut 3 bases from V and 7 bases from J, with 10 bases between.

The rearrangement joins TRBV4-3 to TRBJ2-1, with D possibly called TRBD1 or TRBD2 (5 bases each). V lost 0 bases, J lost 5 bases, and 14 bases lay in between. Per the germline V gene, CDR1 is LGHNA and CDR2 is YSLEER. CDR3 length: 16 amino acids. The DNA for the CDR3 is TGCGCCAGCAGCCAAGATTGGAGTGGGGACGACAATGAGCAGTTCTTC. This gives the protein CASSQDWSGDDNEQFF.

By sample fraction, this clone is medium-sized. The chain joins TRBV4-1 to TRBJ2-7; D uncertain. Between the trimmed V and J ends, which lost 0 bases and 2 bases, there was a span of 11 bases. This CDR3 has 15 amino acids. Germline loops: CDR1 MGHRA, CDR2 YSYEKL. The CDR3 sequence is CASSQDTSQAYEQYF. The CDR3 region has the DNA TGCGCCAGCAGCCAAGATACGTCCCAGGCCTACGAGCAGTACTTC.

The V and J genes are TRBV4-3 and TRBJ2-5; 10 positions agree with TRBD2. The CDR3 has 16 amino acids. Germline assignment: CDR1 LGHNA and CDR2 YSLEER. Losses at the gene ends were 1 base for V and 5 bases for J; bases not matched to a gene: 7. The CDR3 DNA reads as TGCGCCAGCAGCCAAGGGATAGCGGGAGGTGCCGAGACCCAGTACTTC. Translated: CASSQGIAGGAETQYF.

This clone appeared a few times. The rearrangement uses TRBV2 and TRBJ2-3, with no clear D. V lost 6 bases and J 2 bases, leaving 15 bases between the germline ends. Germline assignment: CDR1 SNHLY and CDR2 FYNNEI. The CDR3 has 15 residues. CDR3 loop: CASSLSPGVTDTQYF. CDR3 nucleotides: TGTGCCAGCAGCCTCTCGCCGGGCGTCACAGATACGCAGTATTTT. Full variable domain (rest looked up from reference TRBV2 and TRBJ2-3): EPEVTQTPSHQVTQMGQEVILRCVPISNHLYFYWYRQILGQKVEFLVSFYNNEISEKSEIFDDQFSVERPDGSNFTLKIRSTKLEDSAMYFCASSLSPGVTDTQYFGPGTRLTVL.

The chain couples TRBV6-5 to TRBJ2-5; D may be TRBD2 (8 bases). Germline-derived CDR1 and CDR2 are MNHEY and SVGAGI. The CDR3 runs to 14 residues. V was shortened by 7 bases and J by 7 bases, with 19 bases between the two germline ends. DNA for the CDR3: TGTGCCAGCATCCCGGGACTAGGGGGCGGGACCCAGTACTTC. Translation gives CASIPGLGGGTQYF.

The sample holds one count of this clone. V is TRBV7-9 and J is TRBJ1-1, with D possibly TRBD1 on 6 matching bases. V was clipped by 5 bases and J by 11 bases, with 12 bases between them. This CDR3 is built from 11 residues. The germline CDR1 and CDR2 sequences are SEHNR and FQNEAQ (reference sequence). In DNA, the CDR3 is TGTGCCAGCAGCCGAGGGGGGGCGGCTTTCTTT. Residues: CASSRGGAAFF.

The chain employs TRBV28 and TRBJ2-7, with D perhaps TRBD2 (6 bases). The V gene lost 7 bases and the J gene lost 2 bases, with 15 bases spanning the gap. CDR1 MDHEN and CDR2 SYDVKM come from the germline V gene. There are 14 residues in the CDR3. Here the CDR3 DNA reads TGTGCCAGCACCCCGCGCGGGGCGACCTACGAGCAGTACTTC. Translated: CASTPRGATYEQYF. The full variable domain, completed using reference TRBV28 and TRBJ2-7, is DVKVTQSSRYLVKRTGEKVFLECVQDMDHENMFWYRQDPGLGLRLIYFSYDVKMKEKGDIPEGYSVSREKKERFSLILESASTNQTSMYLCASTPRGATYEQYFGPGTRLTVT.

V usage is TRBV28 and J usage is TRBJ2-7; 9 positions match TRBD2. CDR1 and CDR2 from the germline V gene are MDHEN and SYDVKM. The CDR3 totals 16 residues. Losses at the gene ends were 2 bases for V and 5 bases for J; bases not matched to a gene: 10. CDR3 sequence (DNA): TGTGCCAGCAGTTTAGTTTCCAGCGGGAGGAACCACGAGCAGTACTTC. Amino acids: CASSLVSSGRNHEQYF.

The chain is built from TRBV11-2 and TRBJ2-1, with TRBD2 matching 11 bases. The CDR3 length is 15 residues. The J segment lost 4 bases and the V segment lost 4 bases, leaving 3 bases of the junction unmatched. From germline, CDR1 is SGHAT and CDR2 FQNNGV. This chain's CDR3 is CASSSGTSGYNEQFF. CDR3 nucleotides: TGTGCCAGCAGCTCCGGGACTAGCGGTTACAATGAGCAGTTCTTC.

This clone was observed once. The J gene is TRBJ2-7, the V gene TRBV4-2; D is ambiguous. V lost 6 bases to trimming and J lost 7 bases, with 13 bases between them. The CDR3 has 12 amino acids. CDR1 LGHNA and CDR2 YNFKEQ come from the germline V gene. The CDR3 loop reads CASSFWSGEQYF. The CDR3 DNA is TGTGCCAGCAGTTTTTGGTCCGGGGAGCAGTACTTC.

CDR3 protein: CASRKIPVGVSNQPQHF. CDR3 coding DNA: TGTGCCAGTAGAAAAATTCCCGTGGGGGTAAGCAATCAGCCCCAGCATTTT. This chain links TRBV19 with TRBJ1-5; maybe TRBD1 (5 bases). Per the germline V gene, CDR1 is LNHDA and CDR2 is SQIVND (reference sequence). This CDR3 is built from 17 residues. Trimming cost V 6 bases and J 1 base, with 19 bases left between them. The variable domain in full, completed from reference TRBV19 and TRBJ1-5, reads DGGITQSPKYLFRKEGQNVTLSCEQNLNHDAMYWYRQDPGQGLRLIYYSQIVNDFQKGDIAEGYSVSREKKESFPLTVTSAQKNPTAFYLCASRKIPVGVSNQPQHFGDGTRLSIL.